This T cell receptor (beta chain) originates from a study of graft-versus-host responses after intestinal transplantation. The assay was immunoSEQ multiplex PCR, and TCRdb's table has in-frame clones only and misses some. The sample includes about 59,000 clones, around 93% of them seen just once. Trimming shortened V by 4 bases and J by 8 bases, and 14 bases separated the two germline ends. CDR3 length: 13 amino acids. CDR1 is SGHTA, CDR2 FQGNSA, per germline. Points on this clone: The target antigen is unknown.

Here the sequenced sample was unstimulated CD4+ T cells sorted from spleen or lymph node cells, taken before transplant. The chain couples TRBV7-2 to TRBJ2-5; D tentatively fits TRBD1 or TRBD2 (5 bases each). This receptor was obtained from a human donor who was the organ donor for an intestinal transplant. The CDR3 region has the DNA TGTGCCAGCAGCTCCAGCCCGGGGCACACCCAGTACTTC. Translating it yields CASSSSPGHTQYF.